This T cell receptor beta chain was captured in a study of blood T cell repertoires in COVID-19. V shed 3 bases, J shed 7 bases, and the junction held 5 bases outside the gene matches. The germline V gene has CDR1 MNHEY and CDR2 SMNVEV (reference sequence). CDR3 size: 14 residues. Original handling: How many nucleated cells were present was estimated from reference gene primer amplification. Sequencing used immunoSEQ multiplex PCR; TCRdb keeps in-frame clones, though not all of them. V, J and clone size reflect that table, while D and trimming were determined from the DNA. The sample contains about 97,000 clones, approximately 87% of which appear only once.

The sequenced material came from peripheral blood. The chain is built from TRBV27 and TRBJ2-2; the match to TRBD2 covers 7 bases. The clonotype originates from a human donor in a cohort sampled during active COVID-19. The CDR3 DNA follows: TGTGCCAGCAGTTTGACGGGAGGACGCGGGGAGCTGTTTTTT. It yields the protein CASSLTGGRGELFF.